This T cell receptor (beta chain) originates from a study of T cells in Graves' hyperthyroidism and ophthalmopathy. This clonotype has a single count. The antigen is undetermined. It was RNA transcripts that yielded the amplified TCR beta CDR3 regions. Initially, a first-round RT-PCR of the TCR CDR3 employed the HTBI primer set. One entry per CDR3 protein, called by TCRdb with MiXCR from the multiplex PCR reads. In the table there are about 580,000 distinct CDR3 sequences, around 42% of which are singletons. Study observations and caveats: The majority of expanded thyroid clonotypes above 0.001 also appeared in blood. With a median lead of approximately 6 months before onset, the model predicted ophthalmopathy.

Diagnosis of hyperthyroidism was new in patients aged 18 to 65, and its duration was under 2 months. Uncontrolled infection, other autoimmune disease, pregnancy or lactation disqualified patients from enrolment. V was trimmed by 4 bases and J by 1 base, leaving 13 bases between them. Germline loops: CDR1 SNHLY, CDR2 FYNNEI. This CDR3 region has 16 residues. The sample consisted of peripheral blood or thyroid tissue (not recorded which). This receptor was identified in a woman younger than 30 with Graves' hyperthyroidism. This chain links TRBV2 with TRBJ2-2; the D gene is possibly TRBD1 (5 bases). The CDR3 DNA reads as TGTGCCAGCAGTGGATCCGAGCAGGGGAACACCGGGGAGCTGTTTTTT. Its protein product is CASSGSEQGNTGELFF.